The rows below give T cell receptor beta chains drawn from one sample of a study of blood T cell repertoires in COVID-19. Using immunoSEQ multiplex PCR, the repertoire was profiled, and TCRdb retains in-frame clones only, with some absent. The sample carries 250,000 to 300,000 clones, around 83% recorded once. Sequencing was carried out using peripheral blood. The receptor set was obtained from a man between 18 and 35 years old with active or convalescent COVID-19. The CDR3 runs from the conserved cysteine through the conserved F or W. D genes are given only for firm matches. Where a row states a size, it is once, few, many or the class of an expanded clone; other rows omit it.

-,TRBJ2-5,TRBV7-9,-,CASSLAGSPETQYF,TGTGCCAGCAGCTTAGCCGGGTCTCCAGAGACCCAGTACTTC
TRBD2,TRBJ2-4,TRBV19,-,CASSVLAGGLGAKNIQYF,TGTGCCAGTAGTGTTTTGGCGGGGGGGCTAGGAGCCAAAAACATTCAGTACTTC
TRBD2,TRBJ2-3,TRBV6-6,-,CASRGGVGTSTDTQYF,TGTGCCAGCAGGGGAGGGGTCGGGACTAGCACAGATACGCAGTATTTT
-,TRBJ1-1,TRBV7-9,-,CASTLTRGSAEAFF,TGTGCCAGCACCTTAACCCGGGGGAGTGCTGAAGCTTTCTTT
-,TRBJ1-3,TRBV7-2,-,CASSLGPRGSGNTIYF,TGTGCCAGCAGCTTAGGCCCACGGGGGAGCGGAAACACCATATATTTT
-,TRBJ1-1,TRBV6-5,-,CATQGGFTGTEAFF,TGTGCGACCCAAGGTGGATTTACGGGCACTGAAGCTTTCTTT
-,TRBJ1-1,TRBV12-5,-,CASGLGIKQPYTEAFF,TGTGCTAGTGGTTTGGGAATAAAACAGCCATACACTGAAGCTTTCTTT
-,TRBJ1-2,TRBV2,-,CASRQGLSGYTF,TGTGCCAGCAGACAGGGATTGAGTGGCTACACCTTC
-,TRBJ1-6,TRBV19,-,CASALKGTTNSPLHF,TGTGCCAGCGCGCTTAAAGGGACAACGAATTCACCCCTCCACTTT
-,TRBJ2-2,TRBV6-5,-,CASRLEYPRTGELFF,TGTGCCAGCAGGTTAGAATACCCCCGGACCGGGGAGCTGTTTTTT
TRBD2,TRBJ2-7,TRBV10-2,few,CASTRGGGFSYEQYF,TGCGCCAGCACCCGAGGCGGGGGGTTCTCCTACGAGCAGTACTTC
-,TRBJ2-1,TRBV29-1,-,CSVISTRRQFF,TGCAGCGTCATCTCAACTAGACGGCAGTTCTTC
-,TRBJ2-3,TRBV29-1,-,CSVAGSQVDTQYF,TGCAGCGTTGCCGGGAGCCAAGTAGATACGCAGTATTTT
TRBD1,TRBJ2-5,TRBV3-1/TRBV3-2,-,CASSQAPDRQETQYF,TGTGCCAGCAGCCAAGCTCCGGACAGGCAAGAGACCCAGTACTTC
-,TRBJ2-5,TRBV27,-,CASNGGGTQYF,TGTGCCAGCAATGGCGGTGGGACCCAGTACTTC
-,TRBJ2-1,TRBV11-3,-,CASGVRSWSNEQFF,TGTGCCAGCGGAGTGAGATCTTGGTCTAATGAGCAGTTCTTC